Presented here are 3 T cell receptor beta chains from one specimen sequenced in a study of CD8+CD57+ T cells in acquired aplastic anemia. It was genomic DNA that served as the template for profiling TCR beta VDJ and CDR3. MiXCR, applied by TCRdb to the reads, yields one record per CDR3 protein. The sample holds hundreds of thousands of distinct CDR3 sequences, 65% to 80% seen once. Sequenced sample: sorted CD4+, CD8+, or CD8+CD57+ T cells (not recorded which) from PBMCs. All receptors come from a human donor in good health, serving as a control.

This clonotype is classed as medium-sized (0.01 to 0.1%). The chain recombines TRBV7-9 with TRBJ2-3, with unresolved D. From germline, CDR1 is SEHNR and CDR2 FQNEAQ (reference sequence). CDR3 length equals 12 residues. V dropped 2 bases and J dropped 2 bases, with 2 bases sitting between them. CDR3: CASSLSTDTQYF. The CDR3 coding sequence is TGTGCCAGCAGCTTATCCACAGATACGCAGTATTTT.

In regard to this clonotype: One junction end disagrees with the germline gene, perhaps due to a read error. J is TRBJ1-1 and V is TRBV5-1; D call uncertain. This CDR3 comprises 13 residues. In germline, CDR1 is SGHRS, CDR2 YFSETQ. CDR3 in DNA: TGTGCCAGTAGTTTCCTCGTGCAGGCCGGAGCTTTCTTT. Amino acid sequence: CASSFLVQAGAFF.

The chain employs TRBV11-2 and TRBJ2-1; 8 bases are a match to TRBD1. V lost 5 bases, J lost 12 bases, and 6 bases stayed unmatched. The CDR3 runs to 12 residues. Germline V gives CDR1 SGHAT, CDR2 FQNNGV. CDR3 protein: CASSTGGLRQFF. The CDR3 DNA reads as TGTGCCAGCAGCACAGGGGGGTTGAGGCAGTTCTTC.